This T cell receptor beta chain was found in a study of shared clonotypes between healthy human individuals. The CDR3 sequence is 16 residues long. Trimming stripped 1 base from V and 2 bases from J, with 14 bases between. Germline V CDR1 and CDR2: LGHNA, YNFKEQ. Measured with immunoSEQ multiplex PCR; TCRdb has only the in-frame clones, and not every one. The top ten clones hold approximately 0.1% of a sample with around 610,000 clones, around 96% of them seen once. Naive CD8 cells lacked CD45RO and underwent positive selection for CCR7, leaving out terminally differentiated effector memory CD45RA+ cells.

The sample taken for sequencing was naive CD8+ T cells sorted from blood. V gene TRBV4-2 combines with J gene TRBJ2-5; a weak D match, TRBD2 (6 bases). This TCR came from a woman aged 25 to 39 in good health. The CDR3 sequence: CASSQVGGRDQETQYF. For the CDR3, the DNA is TGTGCCAGCAGCCAAGTAGGAGGGAGAGATCAAGAGACCCAGTACTTC.